This T cell receptor beta chain comes out of a study of cytomegalovirus exposure and HLA in healthy donors. Regarding the study as a whole: Overall, approximately 150 TCR beta chains were annotated as cytomegalovirus-associated.

The PCR had 60 Vbeta and 13 Jbeta primers. The protocol was immunoSEQ multiplex PCR, while the TCRdb copy is restricted to in-frame clones and leaves out a portion. The sample contains about 120,000 clones, about 80% of which appear only once. The CDR3 extends over 14 amino acids. V shed 5 bases and J 0 bases; nucleotides not matched to a gene: 4. The V gene's germline CDR1 is KGHSH and CDR2 LQKENI. About this clone itself: Its matching antigen is unknown.

The V gene is TRBV18, the J gene TRBJ2-7; TRBD2 agrees at 7 bases. The sequenced material came from PBMCs. This TCR derives from a man aged 50 to 60 in good health and CMV-seropositive. The CDR3 spells CASSIGGGSYEQYF. The CDR3, as DNA: TGTGCCAGCTCAATTGGCGGGGGCTCCTACGAGCAGTACTTC.